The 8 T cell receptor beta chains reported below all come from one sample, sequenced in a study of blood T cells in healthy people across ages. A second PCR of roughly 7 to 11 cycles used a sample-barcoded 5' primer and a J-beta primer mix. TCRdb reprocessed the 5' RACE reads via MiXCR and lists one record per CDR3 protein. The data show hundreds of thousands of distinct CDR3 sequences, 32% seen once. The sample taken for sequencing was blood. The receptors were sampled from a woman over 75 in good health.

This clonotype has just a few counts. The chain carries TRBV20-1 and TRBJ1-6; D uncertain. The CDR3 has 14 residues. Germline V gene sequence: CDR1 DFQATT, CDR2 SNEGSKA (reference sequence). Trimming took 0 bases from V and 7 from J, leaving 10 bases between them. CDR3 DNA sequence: TGCAGTGCTAGAGAACGCGCATGGAATTCACCCCTCCACTTT. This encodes CSARERAWNSPLHF.

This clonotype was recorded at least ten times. The CDR3 sequence is CATSDILTGTRYEQFF. The CDR3 nucleotides are TGTGCCACCAGTGATATACTCACCGGGACTAGGTATGAGCAGTTCTTC. V is TRBV24-1 and J is TRBJ2-1; 8 bases match TRBD2. V gave up 3 bases and J gave up 8 bases; unmatched junction bases: 11. The V gene's germline CDR1 is KGHDR and CDR2 SFDVKD. CDR3 length: 16 amino acids.

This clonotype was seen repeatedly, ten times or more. CDR3 region: CASSLGTGPYQETQYF. CDR3 nucleotides: TGCGCCAGCAGCTTGGGGACAGGGCCGTACCAAGAGACCCAGTACTTC. The V gene is TRBV5-1, the J gene TRBJ2-5, with 8 bases fitting TRBD1. The CDR3 covers 16 residues. Trimming at V came to 0 bases and at J to 0 bases, leaving 4 bases not matched to a gene. The germline CDR1 and CDR2 sequences are SGHRS and YFSETQ.

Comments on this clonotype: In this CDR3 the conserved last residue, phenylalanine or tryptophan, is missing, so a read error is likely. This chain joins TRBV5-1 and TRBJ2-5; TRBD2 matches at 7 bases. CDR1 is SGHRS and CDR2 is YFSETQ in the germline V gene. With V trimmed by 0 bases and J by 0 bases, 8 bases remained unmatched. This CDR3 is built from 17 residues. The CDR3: CASSLGQLADYQETQYN. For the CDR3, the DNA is TGCGCCAGCAGCTTGGGACAGCTAGCGGATTACCAAGAGACCCAGTACAAC.

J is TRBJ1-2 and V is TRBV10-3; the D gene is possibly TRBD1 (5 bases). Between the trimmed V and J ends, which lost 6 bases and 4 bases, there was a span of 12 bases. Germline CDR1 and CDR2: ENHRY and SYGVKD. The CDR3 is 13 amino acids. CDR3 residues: CAISGRDGYGYTF. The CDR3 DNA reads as TGTGCCATCAGCGGGCGGGACGGCTATGGCTACACCTTC.

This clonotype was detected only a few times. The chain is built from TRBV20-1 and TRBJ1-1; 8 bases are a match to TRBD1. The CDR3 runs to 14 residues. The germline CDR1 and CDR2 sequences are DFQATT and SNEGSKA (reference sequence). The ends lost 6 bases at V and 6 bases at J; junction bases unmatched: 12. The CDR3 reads CSAVRGQGVAEAFF. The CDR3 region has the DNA TGCAGTGCCGTGCGTGGACAGGGAGTTGCTGAAGCTTTCTTT.

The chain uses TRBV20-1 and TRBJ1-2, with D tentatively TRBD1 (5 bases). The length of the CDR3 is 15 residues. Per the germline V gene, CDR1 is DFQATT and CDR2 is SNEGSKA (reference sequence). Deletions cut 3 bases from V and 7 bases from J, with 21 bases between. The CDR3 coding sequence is TGCAGTGCTAGGGGACTGACCGATAATCAGAGTGGCTACACCTTC. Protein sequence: CSARGLTDNQSGYTF.

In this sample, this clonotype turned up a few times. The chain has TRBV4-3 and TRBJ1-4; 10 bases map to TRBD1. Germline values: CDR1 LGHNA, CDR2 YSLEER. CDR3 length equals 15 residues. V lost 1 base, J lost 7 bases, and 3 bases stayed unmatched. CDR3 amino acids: CASSQGQGALEKLFF. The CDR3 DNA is TGCGCCAGCAGCCAAGGACAGGGGGCGCTTGAAAAACTGTTTTTT.